These 6 T cell receptor beta chains came from one sample sequenced in a study of T cells in Graves' hyperthyroidism and ophthalmopathy. Amplification targeted TCR beta CDR3 regions from RNA transcripts. HTBI primers were the set used in a first-round RT-PCR of the TCR CDR3. TCRdb used MiXCR to reprocess the multiplex PCR reads, holding one entry per CDR3 protein. The data show approximately 410,000 distinct CDR3 sequences, approximately 14% seen once. Material for sequencing was blood. Source of these receptors: a man aged 18 to 30 with Graves' ophthalmopathy.

The chain employs TRBV29-1 and TRBJ1-5; D remains ambiguous. This CDR3 spans 12 amino acids. V was clipped by 6 bases and J by 4 bases, with 10 bases between them. The V gene's germline CDR1 is SQVTM and CDR2 ANQGSEA. CDR3 region: CSVGRENQPQHF. CDR3 sequence (DNA): TGCAGCGTCGGGCGGGAGAATCAGCCCCAGCATTTT.

This clonotype was detected ten times or more. CDR3 amino acids: CASTQVSVVSNQPQHF. In DNA form, the CDR3 reads TGTGCCAGCACTCAAGTATCGGTAGTAAGCAATCAGCCCCAGCATTTT. The chain couples TRBV28 to TRBJ1-5; D gene uncertain. V was shortened by 7 bases and J by 1 base, with 17 bases between the two germline ends. The CDR3 has 16 amino acids. Per germline, CDR1 MDHEN and CDR2 SYDVKM.

This chain links TRBV27 with TRBJ1-4; TRBD1 agrees at 9 bases. There are 15 residues in the CDR3. The V segment lost 5 bases and the J segment 8 bases; nucleotides outside the gene matches: 9. Germline-derived CDR1 and CDR2 are MNHEY and SMNVEV (reference sequence). CDR3 nucleotides: TGTGCCAGCAGTGACTCGGACAGGGGTGGGGAAAAACTGTTTTTT. Amino acids: CASSDSDRGGEKLFF.

This clonotype was found many times. The J gene is TRBJ2-1, the V gene TRBV11-3; D unclear. The V gene lost 2 bases and the J gene lost 0 bases, with 8 bases spanning the gap. Germline CDR1 is SGHNT and CDR2 is YENEEA. The CDR3 totals 15 residues. DNA for the CDR3: TGTGCCAGCAGCTTAAGCGAGCCCTCCTACAATGAGCAGTTCTTC. Translated, it gives CASSLSEPSYNEQFF.

This clonotype was detected many times. The V and J genes are TRBV13 and TRBJ1-5, with no clear D. Trimming stripped 5 bases from V and 2 bases from J, with 25 bases between. Germline V gene data show CDR1 as PRHDT and CDR2 as FYEKMQ (reference sequence). CDR3 length equals 19 residues. CDR3 bases: TGTGCCAGCAGCCCGATTATTAGATACTTTTTAAGGGGCAATCAGCCCCAGCATTTT. Protein sequence: CASSPIIRYFLRGNQPQHF.

The chain carries TRBV24-1 and TRBJ2-3; 7 nucleotides align to TRBD1. V was pared by 1 base and J by 2 bases, with 2 bases of the junction left unmatched. The CDR3 runs to 15 residues. Germline CDR1 and CDR2: KGHDR and SFDVKD. Here the CDR3 reads CATSDLGTATDTQYF. The DNA of the CDR3 is TGTGCCACCAGTGATTTAGGGACAGCCACAGATACGCAGTATTTT.